These 5 T cell receptor beta chains share one sample of origin, sequenced in a study of shared clonotypes between healthy human individuals. Sequencing was performed with immunoSEQ multiplex PCR; in TCRdb, only in-frame clones are kept and a portion is missing. The sample holds about 2 million clones, approximately 94% seen once. Positive CCR7 selection of CD45RO-negative cells yielded the naive CD8 cells, and terminally differentiated effector memory CD45RA+ cells were excluded. Sequencing was carried out using naive CD8+ T cells sorted from blood. These receptors all stem from a man aged 18 to 35 in good health.

The chain uses TRBV2 and TRBJ2-7; tentatively, D is TRBD1 (5 bases). Trimming took 2 bases from V and 1 from J, leaving 9 bases between them. The CDR3 has 14 residues. CDR1 and CDR2 (germline): SNHLY, FYNNEI. DNA for the CDR3: TGTGCCAGCAGTGAAAATGACAGTTCCTACGAGCAGTACTTC. It specifies CASSENDSSYEQYF.

This clone has just one count. The chain has TRBV4-1 and TRBJ2-1, with D unclear. V was shortened by 4 bases and J by 4 bases, with 11 bases between the two germline ends. The CDR3 totals 14 residues. Germline CDR1 reads MGHRA; CDR2 reads YSYEKL. CDR3 region: CASSPAWGYNEQFF. CDR3 bases: TGCGCCAGCAGCCCCGCGTGGGGTTACAATGAGCAGTTCTTC.

The rearrangement uses TRBV14 and TRBJ1-6; no reliable D call. The germline CDR1 and CDR2 sequences are SGHDN and FVKESK. The CDR3 runs to 14 residues. The V gene lost 7 bases and the J gene lost 2 bases, with 9 bases spanning the gap. The DNA for the CDR3 is TGTGCCAGCATAAGGAAACCCTATAATTCACCCCTCCACTTT. It codes for CASIRKPYNSPLHF.

Note on this clone: The sample carries other DNA sequences with the same CDR3. The chain links TRBV9 to TRBJ2-3; TRBD2 matches at 7 bases. Germline CDR1 is SGDLS and CDR2 is YYNGEE. V lost 2 bases, J lost 2 bases, and 5 bases stayed unmatched. This CDR3 spans 15 amino acids. This CDR3 is CASSVGGSFTDTQYF. The CDR3 DNA follows: TGTGCCAGCAGCGTGGGCGGGAGTTTCACAGATACGCAGTATTTT.

The V gene is TRBV2, the J gene TRBJ2-2; D is uncertain. The CDR3 covers 15 residues. Germline V gives CDR1 SNHLY, CDR2 FYNNEI. Deletions cut 1 base from V and 5 bases from J, with 11 bases between. The DNA of the CDR3 is TGTGCCAGCAGTGAAGGCCAAGTTGGTACCGGGGAGCTGTTTTTT. Amino acids: CASSEGQVGTGELFF.